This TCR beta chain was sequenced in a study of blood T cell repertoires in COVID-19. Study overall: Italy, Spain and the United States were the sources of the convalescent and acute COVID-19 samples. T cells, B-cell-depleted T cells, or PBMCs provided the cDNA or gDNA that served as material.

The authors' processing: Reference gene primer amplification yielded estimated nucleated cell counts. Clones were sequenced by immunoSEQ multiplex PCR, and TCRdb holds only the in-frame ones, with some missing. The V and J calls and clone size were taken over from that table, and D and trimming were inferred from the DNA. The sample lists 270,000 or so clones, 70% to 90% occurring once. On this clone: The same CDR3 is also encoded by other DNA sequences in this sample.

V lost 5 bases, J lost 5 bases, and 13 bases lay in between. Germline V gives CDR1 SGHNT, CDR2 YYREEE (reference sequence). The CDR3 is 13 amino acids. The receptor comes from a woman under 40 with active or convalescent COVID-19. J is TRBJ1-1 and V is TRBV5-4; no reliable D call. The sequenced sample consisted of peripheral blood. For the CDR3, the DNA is TGTGCCAGCAGTCTCGAGGGTGGAACTGAAGCTTTCTTT. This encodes CASSLEGGTEAFF. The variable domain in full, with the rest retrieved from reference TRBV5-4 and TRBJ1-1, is ETGVTQSPTHLIKTRGQQVTLRCSSQSGHNTVSWYQQALGQGPQFIFQYYREEENGRGNFPPRFSGLQFPNYSSELNVNALELDDSALYLCASSLEGGTEAFFGQGTRLTVV.